A selection of T cell receptor beta chains follows, all from one sample in a study of OX40 agonist ivuxolimab in advanced cancers. Sequenced by immunoSEQ multiplex PCR; TCRdb stores in-frame clones only, minus some. The table lists about 47,000 clones, 85% to 90% of them singletons, with roughly 7.8% in the top ten. This specimen consisted of CD4+ or CD8+ T cells sorted from blood, obtained in a trial of the OX40 agonist ivuxolimab. The origin of the receptors is an adult with an advanced solid tumor such as melanoma, head and neck, liver or kidney cancer. Both conserved end residues are part of each CDR3.

length: 12; V: TRBV7-2; J: TRBJ2-1; CDR3: CASSLVGAGAFF
length: 17; V: TRBV11-1; J: TRBJ2-1; CDR3: CASSLADRLAGYNEQFF
length: 13; V: TRBV11-2; J: TRBJ1-5; CDR3: CASSWDRGQPQHF
length: 15; V: TRBV7-3; J: TRBJ2-3; CDR3: CASSRETAGRDTQYF
length: 13; V: TRBV9; J: TRBJ2-2; CDR3: CASSVAPGRELFF
length: 13; V: TRBV28; J: TRBJ1-3; CDR3: CASSLRGGNTIYF
length: 13; V: TRBV7-2; J: TRBJ1-2; CDR3: CASSLETRDGYTF
length: 13; V: TRBV5-1; J: TRBJ2-1; CDR3: CASSSQLDNEQFF
length: 13; V: TRBV5-1; J: TRBJ2-3; CDR3: CASSLDFTDTQYF
length: 14; V: TRBV6-1; J: TRBJ2-1; CDR3: CASWGTGIYNEQFF
length: 15; V: TRBV7-9; J: TRBJ2-5; CDR3: CASSSMGQGKETQYF
length: 13; V: TRBV5-8; J: TRBJ2-1; CDR3: CASSLDRYNEQFF
length: 12; V: TRBV6-5; J: TRBJ1-2; CDR3: CASSYSGLGYTF
length: 17; V: TRBV9; J: TRBJ2-3; CDR3: CASSAGRGATLTDTQYF
length: 14; V: TRBV5-4; J: TRBJ2-2; CDR3: CASSDRGKTGELFF
length: 16; V: TRBV5-5; J: TRBJ1-1; CDR3: CASSSSSGALGTEAFF
length: 14; V: TRBV19; J: TRBJ2-5; CDR3: CASTSGRALETQYF
length: 13; V: TRBV6-1; J: TRBJ2-3; CDR3: CASSRSDPDTQYF
length: 16; V: TRBV7-8; J: TRBJ2-2; CDR3: CASRRRVWRNTGELFF
length: 15; V: TRBV15; J: TRBJ1-5; CDR3: CATSRDLSSNQPQHF
length: 15; V: TRBV11-2; J: TRBJ1-1; CDR3: CASSLSWTGNTEAFF
length: 13; V: TRBV2; J: TRBJ1-1; CDR3: CASSDEVDTEAFF
length: 14; V: TRBV30; J: TRBJ1-5; CDR3: CAWNDRGSTQPQHF
length: 13; V: TRBV7-9; J: TRBJ2-3; CDR3: CAFDRTRTDTQYF
length: 15; V: TRBV5-1; J: TRBJ1-1; CDR3: CASSLLQGGNTEAFF
length: 14; V: TRBV5-8; J: TRBJ2-2; CDR3: CASSRTLATGELFF